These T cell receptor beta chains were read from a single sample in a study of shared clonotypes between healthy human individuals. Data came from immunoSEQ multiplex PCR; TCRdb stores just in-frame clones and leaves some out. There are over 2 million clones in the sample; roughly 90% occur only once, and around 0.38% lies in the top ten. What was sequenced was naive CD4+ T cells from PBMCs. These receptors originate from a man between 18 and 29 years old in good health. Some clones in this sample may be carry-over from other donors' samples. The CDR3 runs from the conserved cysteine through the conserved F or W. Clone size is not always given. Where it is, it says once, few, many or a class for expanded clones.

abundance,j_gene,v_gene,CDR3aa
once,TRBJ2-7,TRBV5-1,CASSLGLADIYEQYF
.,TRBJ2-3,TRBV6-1,CASSSGREPDTQYF
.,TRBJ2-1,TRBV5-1,CASSFGSGSSYNEQFF
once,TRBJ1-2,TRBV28,CASSLPRGGAYGYTF
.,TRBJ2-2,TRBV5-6,CASSFMGGNTGELFF
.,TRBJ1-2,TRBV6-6,CASSYSMVAPNYGYTF
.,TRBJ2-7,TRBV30,CAWIGRLANHEQYF
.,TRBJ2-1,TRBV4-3,CASSQDRGGNEQFF
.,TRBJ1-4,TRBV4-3,CASSHSEEKLFF
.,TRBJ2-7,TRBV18,CASSPDRAYEQYF
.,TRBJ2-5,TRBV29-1,CSVEDSLAGAILKQYF
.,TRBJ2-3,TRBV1,CTSSQPIGTSGSTDTQYF
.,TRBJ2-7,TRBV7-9,CASSKGGGLTYEQYF
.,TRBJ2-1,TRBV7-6,CASSPGHRGLNNEQFF
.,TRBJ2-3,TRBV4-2,CASSQDLSRPSGRADTQYF
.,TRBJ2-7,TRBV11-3,CASSQGGLAGGLSYEQYF
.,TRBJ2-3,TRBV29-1,CSVPTRGTDTQYF
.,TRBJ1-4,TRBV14,CASGQGARDEKLFF
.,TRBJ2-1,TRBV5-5,CASSVGLASYNEQFF
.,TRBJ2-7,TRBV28,CASTFSGRAYEQYF
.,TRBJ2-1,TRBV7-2,CASSARLAGDEQFF
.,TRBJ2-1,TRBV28,CASSLMSAVYNEQFF
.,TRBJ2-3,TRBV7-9,CASSLGPASTDTQYF
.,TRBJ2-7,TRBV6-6,CASSVAGTEHYEQYF
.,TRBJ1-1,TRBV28,CASSLGQAEVAFF
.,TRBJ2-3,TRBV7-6,CASSSSGRGSGTDTQYF
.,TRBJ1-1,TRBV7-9,CASSLGAVYTEAFF
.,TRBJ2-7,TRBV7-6,CASSSRLAGARSYEQYF
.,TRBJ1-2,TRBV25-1,CASRSGAGPPVTF
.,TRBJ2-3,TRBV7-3,CASSPRTSGSTDTQYF
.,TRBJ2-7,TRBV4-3,CASSPRPLDEQYF
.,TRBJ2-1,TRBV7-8,CASSPTHEQFF
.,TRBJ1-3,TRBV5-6,CASRGSGAGNTIYF
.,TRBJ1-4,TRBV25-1,CASSPGLPLGEKLFF
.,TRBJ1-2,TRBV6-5,CASRSGGGVDYGYTF
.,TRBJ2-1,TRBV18,CASSWFPSVNEQFF
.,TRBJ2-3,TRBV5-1,CASSPRTGGMDTQYF
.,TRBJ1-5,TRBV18,CASSPRDSADQPQHF
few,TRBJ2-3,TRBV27,CASSPRTDTQYF
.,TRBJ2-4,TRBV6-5,CASSTGTVAKNIQYF
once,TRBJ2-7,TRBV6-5,CASSYENPPYEQYF
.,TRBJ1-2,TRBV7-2,CASSRQGYGYTF
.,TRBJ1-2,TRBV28,CASRRKGINSF
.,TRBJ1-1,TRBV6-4,CASSTELNTEAFF
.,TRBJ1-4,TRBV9,CASSVGTGFNEKLFF
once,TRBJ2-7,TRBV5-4,CASSLQTGAREQYF